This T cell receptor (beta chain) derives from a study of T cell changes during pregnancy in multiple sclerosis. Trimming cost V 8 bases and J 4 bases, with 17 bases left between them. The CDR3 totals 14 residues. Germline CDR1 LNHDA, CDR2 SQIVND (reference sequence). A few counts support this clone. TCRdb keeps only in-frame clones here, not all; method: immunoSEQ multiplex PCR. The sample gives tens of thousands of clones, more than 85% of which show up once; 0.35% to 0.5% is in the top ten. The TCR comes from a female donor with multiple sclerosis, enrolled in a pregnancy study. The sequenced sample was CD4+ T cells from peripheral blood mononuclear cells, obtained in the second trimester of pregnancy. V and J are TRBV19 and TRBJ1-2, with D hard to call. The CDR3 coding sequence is TGTGCCAGTTCCCAAGGCGAGGGCGGCTATGGCTACACCTTC. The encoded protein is CASSQGEGGYGYTF. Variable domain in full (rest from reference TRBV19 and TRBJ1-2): DGGITQSPKYLFRKEGQNVTLSCEQNLNHDAMYWYRQDPGQGLRLIYYSQIVNDFQKGDIAEGYSVSREKKESFPLTVTSAQKNPTAFYLCASSQGEGGYGYTFGSGTRLTVV.